Listed here is a single TCR beta chain. Antigen unknown. These data come from a study of OX40 agonist ivuxolimab in advanced cancers. Overall study context: Enrollees could have had prior anti-PD-1, anti-PD-L1 or anti-CTLA-4 therapy, which around 40% had received. Findings of the study overall: Antigen targets of the expanded peripheral T cells went undetermined. Those patients achieving a partial response at 0.1-3.0 mg/kg showed among the lowest clonal expansion.

The protocol was immunoSEQ multiplex PCR, while the TCRdb copy is restricted to in-frame clones and leaves out a portion. The sample shows under 90,000 clones, 86% of them seen only once. The CDR3 totals 16 residues. Per the germline V gene, CDR1 is LNHDA and CDR2 is SQIVND (reference sequence). V lost 9 bases and J lost 0, with 15 bases in between. The chain combines TRBV19 with TRBJ2-6, with D unclear. The sample here was CD4+ or CD8+ T cells sorted from blood, taken in a trial of the OX40 agonist ivuxolimab. The sequence came from an adult with an advanced solid tumor such as melanoma, head and neck, liver or kidney cancer. CDR3 amino acids: CASQSVFSSGANVLTF. The CDR3 DNA follows: TGTGCCAGCCAAAGCGTCTTCAGCTCTGGGGCCAACGTCCTGACTTTC. Full variable domain (remainder filled in from reference TRBV19 and TRBJ2-6): DGGITQSPKYLFRKEGQNVTLSCEQNLNHDAMYWYRQDPGQGLRLIYYSQIVNDFQKGDIAEGYSVSREKKESFPLTVTSAQKNPTAFYLCASQSVFSSGANVLTFGAGSRLTVL.